The rows below give T cell receptor beta chains drawn from one sample of a study of CD8+ T cells in alopecia areata. TCRdb keeps only in-frame clones here, not all; method: immunoSEQ multiplex PCR. The sample holds more than 200,000 clones, around two fifths seen once. This specimen consisted of CD4+ T cells sorted from blood, obtained at approximately week 37, from a patient treated with tofacitinib. These receptors were taken from a human donor with alopecia areata. CDR3s include the opening cysteine and the closing phenylalanine or tryptophan. The order of the fields is clone size, D gene, J gene, V gene, CDR3 DNA, CDR3 protein. D genes are given only for firm matches. Rows may omit the clone size; those that give it use once, few, many or a size class.

- - TRBJ2-5 TRBV29-1 TGCAGCGCTAGACCAGGGTTGGGGCAAGAGACCCAGTACTTC CSARPGLGQETQYF
- TRBD1 TRBJ1-2 TRBV7-9 TGTGCCAGCAGCTTGGGTTCGACAGGGGGTGGCTACACCTTC CASSLGSTGGGYTF
- - TRBJ1-5 TRBV2 TGTGCCAGCAGCGTTGGCAGGGTGGAGCCCCAGCATTTT CASSVGRVEPQHF
once - TRBJ2-5 TRBV5-4 TGTGCCAGCAGCCCCACCCGACAGAGACTCCAAGAGACCCAGTACTTC CASSPTRQRLQETQYF
- - TRBJ2-1 TRBV5-8 TGTGCCAGCAGCCCGGAGGTACTAGCAGATGAGCAGTTCTTC CASSPEVLADEQFF
few TRBD2 TRBJ2-7 TRBV29-1 TGCAGCGTTGGGGCCCGGGTGGCGGGGGCCTACGAGCAGTACTTC CSVGARVAGAYEQYF
- - TRBJ1-1 TRBV10-3 TGTGCCATCAGTGAAGGGGAGTCGGGCACTGAAGCTTTCTTT CAISEGESGTEAFF
- TRBD1 TRBJ1-1 TRBV6-5 TGTGCCAGCAGTGGCAGGGGGCTGACTGAAGCTTTCTTT CASSGRGLTEAFF
- - TRBJ2-1 TRBV7-2 TGTGCCAGCAGCTTAACGGGACCGGATGAGCAGTTCTTC CASSLTGPDEQFF
few TRBD1 TRBJ1-5 TRBV30 TGTGCCTGGAGCGGTGGACAGGGGAATCAGCCCCAGCATTTT CAWSGGQGNQPQHF
- - TRBJ1-2 TRBV7-9 TGTGCCAGCAGCTTGACCACTATCGATGGCTACACCTTC CASSLTTIDGYTF
- - TRBJ2-2 TRBV7-2 TGTGCCAGCAGCTTAGCCCTGGTCAGACAGAACACCGGGGAGCTGTTTTTT CASSLALVRQNTGELFF
- - TRBJ2-3 TRBV30 TGTGCCTGGACTGCAAACCTCGGAGCGCAGTATTTT CAWTANLGAQYF
- - TRBJ2-6 TRBV5-1 TGCGCCAGCAGCTTACAGGTCGGCTCTGGGGCCAACGTCCTGACTTTC CASSLQVGSGANVLTF
- - TRBJ1-5 TRBV11-2 TGTGCCAGCAGCTTAGGTCGGGACCAGCCCCAGCATTTT CASSLGRDQPQHF
- TRBD1 TRBJ1-4 TRBV25-1 TGTGCCAGCAGCCCCATGGACAGGGGAAACGAAAAACTGTTTTTT CASSPMDRGNEKLFF
few TRBD2 TRBJ2-1 TRBV4-3 TGCGCCAGCAGCCAAGCGACTAGCGGGAAGAATGAGCAGTTCTTC CASSQATSGKNEQFF
- TRBD2 TRBJ2-5 TRBV28 TGTGCCAGCAGTTTAACTCGACTAGCGCCCAGGACCCAGTACTTC CASSLTRLAPRTQYF
- TRBD2 TRBJ2-7 TRBV6-1 TGTGCCAGCACACGGGAGGACTACGAGCAGTACTTC CASTREDYEQYF
- - TRBJ1-2 TRBV11-2 TGTGCCAGCAGCTTAGAACACTATGGCTACACCTTC CASSLEHYGYTF
once TRBD2 TRBJ2-1 TRBV7-3 TGTGCCAGCAGCCGATGGGTCCCCGGGACTAGCGGGAGCCAAACACACAATGAGCAGTTCTTC CASSRWVPGTSGSQTHNEQFF
- TRBD2 TRBJ2-7 TRBV29-1 TGCAGCGTTGAAAAGGCGGGAGTGTCCTACGAGCAGTACTTC CSVEKAGVSYEQYF